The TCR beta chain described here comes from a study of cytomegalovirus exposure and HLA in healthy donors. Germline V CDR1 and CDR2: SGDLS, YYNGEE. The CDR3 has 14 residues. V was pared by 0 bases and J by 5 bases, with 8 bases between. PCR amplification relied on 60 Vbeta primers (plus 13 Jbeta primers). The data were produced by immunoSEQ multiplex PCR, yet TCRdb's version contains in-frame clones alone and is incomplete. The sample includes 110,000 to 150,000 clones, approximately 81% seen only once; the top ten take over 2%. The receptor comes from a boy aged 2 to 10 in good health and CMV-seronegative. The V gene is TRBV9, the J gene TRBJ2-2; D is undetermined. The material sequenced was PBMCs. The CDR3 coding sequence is TGTGCCAGCAGCGTAGGAGGCACGACCGGGGAGCTGTTTTTT. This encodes CASSVGGTTGELFF.